Listed here are 12 T cell receptor beta chains from one sample, sequenced in a study of early T cells in non-severe SARS-CoV-2 infection. TCRdb itself ran the 5' RACE reads through MiXCR, one entry per CDR3 protein. The sample shows tens of thousands of distinct CDR3 sequences, 6.5% to 7.5% of them seen only once. The starting material was whole blood, obtained at baseline. These receptors came from an adult who was a healthcare worker with PCR-confirmed SARS-CoV-2 infection or an uninfected control (not recorded which).

The gene calls are TRBV12-3 or TRBV12-4 and TRBJ2-7, with D hard to call. This CDR3 comprises 12 residues. V lost 7 bases and J 4 bases, leaving 11 bases between the germline ends. The CDR3 reads CASKNEDYEQYF. CDR3 in DNA: TGTGCCAGCAAAAATGAAGATTACGAGCAGTACTTC.

In this sample, this clonotype turned up many times. The rearrangement uses TRBV5-1 and TRBJ2-3; D remains ambiguous. This CDR3 contains 11 residues. The V and J ends lost 5 bases and 3 bases respectively, with 4 bases between them. Germline-derived CDR1 and CDR2 are SGHRS and YFSETQ. Here the CDR3 reads CASRGTDTQYF. The CDR3 bases are TGCGCCAGCAGGGGTACAGATACGCAGTATTTT.

This clonotype has only a few counts. The chain links TRBV7-2 to TRBJ2-7; 10 bases map to TRBD1. Germline loops: CDR1 SGHTA, CDR2 FQGNSA. The CDR3 is 14 amino acids. V trimming: 4 bases; J trimming: 5 bases; junction bases outside the gene matches: 5. The CDR3 sequence is CASSSDRGQHEQYF. CDR3 bases: TGTGCCAGCAGCTCCGACAGGGGGCAGCACGAGCAGTACTTC.

This clonotype occurred many times. CDR3 amino acids: CASIFPGAEAFF. The CDR3, as DNA: TGCGCCAGCATTTTCCCGGGGGCTGAAGCTTTCTTT. The chain carries TRBV4-3 and TRBJ1-1; perhaps TRBD1 as D (5 bases). This CDR3 has 12 residues. Trimming shortened V by 7 bases and J by 6 bases, and 12 bases separated the two germline ends. Germline V gives CDR1 LGHNA, CDR2 YSLEER.

This clonotype was recorded many times. V and J are TRBV18 and TRBJ2-7, with D possibly TRBD1 on 7 matching bases. The V end was cut by 6 bases, the J end by 2 bases, with 20 bases between. The CDR3 loop spans 16 amino acids. Germline lookup yields CDR1 KGHSH and CDR2 LQKENI. CDR3 sequence reads: CASSRRGQSIAYEQYF. DNA for the CDR3: TGTGCCAGCTCTCGGAGGGGACAGAGTATAGCCTACGAGCAGTACTTC.

The rearrangement links TRBV6-2 or TRBV6-3 to TRBJ2-4, with D perhaps given as TRBD1 or TRBD2 (5 bases each). From germline, CDR1 is MNHEY and CDR2 SVGEGT. Trimming pared 2 bases from V and 1 base from J, leaving 18 bases between. This CDR3 has 18 amino acids. CDR3 DNA sequence: TGTGCCAGCAGTTACAGCCCCCCTGGGACGTCCGCCAAAAACATTCAGTACTTC. Protein sequence: CASSYSPPGTSAKNIQYF.

This clonotype was seen a handful of times. The chain links TRBV2 to TRBJ2-4; D ambiguous. The germline gives CDR1 SNHLY, CDR2 FYNNEI. This CDR3 has 14 residues. Trimming stripped 7 bases from V and 8 bases from J, with 18 bases between. DNA for the CDR3: TGTGCCAGCATTCCGGCCTCTAACAAGGACATTCAGTACTTC. Translating gives CASIPASNKDIQYF.

In its sample, this clonotype was seen many times. The J gene is TRBJ2-1, the V gene TRBV7-9, with D perhaps matching TRBD1 (6 bases). CDR1 is SEHNR and CDR2 is FQNEAQ in the germline V gene (reference sequence). The V end lost 5 bases, the J end lost 4 bases, and 15 bases lay between the germline ends. The CDR3 extends over 15 amino acids. This CDR3 reads CASSPQGPVYNEQFF. CDR3 DNA: TGTGCCAGCAGCCCACAGGGACCCGTTTACAATGAGCAGTTCTTC.

This clonotype was seen only once. V gene TRBV6-5 combines with J gene TRBJ2-5; D possibly corresponds to TRBD2 (5 bases). Per the germline V gene, CDR1 is MNHEY and CDR2 is SVGAGI. Trimming took 8 bases from V and 6 from J, leaving 13 bases between them. This CDR3 region has 12 residues. The CDR3 nucleotides read TGTGCCAGCTCACCCCGCGGGCAGACCCAGTACTTC. Protein: CASSPRGQTQYF.

About this clonotype itself: The CDR3 ends on some other residue instead of the conserved phenylalanine or tryptophan, so this is likely a read error. This chain connects TRBV19 to TRBJ2-6, with D possibly matching TRBD2 (5 bases). Germline CDR1 reads LNHDA; CDR2 reads SQIVND (reference sequence). Trimming cost V 4 bases and J 1 base, with 11 bases left between them. CDR3 length: 16 residues. CDR3 DNA sequence: TGTGCCAGTAGTAATATACTAGTTTCTGGGGCCAACGTCCTGACTTAC. It codes for CASSNILVSGANVLTY.

The J gene is TRBJ1-1, the V gene TRBV7-6, with D maybe TRBD1 (6 bases). Deletions cut 2 bases from V and 1 base from J, with 11 bases between. CDR1 and CDR2 from the germline V gene are SGHVS and FNYEAQ. CDR3 length: 15 residues. The CDR3: CASSLRRGKNTEAFF. Written as DNA, the CDR3 is TGTGCCAGCAGCTTACGAAGGGGGAAGAACACTGAAGCTTTCTTT.

The chain combines TRBV7-7 with TRBJ2-5; 11 nucleotides align to TRBD2. V lost 3 bases, J lost 4 bases, and 7 bases stayed unmatched. Germline V gene lookup returns CDR1 SSHAT and CDR2 FNYEAQ (reference sequence). The length of the CDR3 is 16 residues. The CDR3 sequence is CASSLNSGGARETQYF. The CDR3 DNA reads as TGTGCCAGCAGCTTGAATAGCGGGGGGGCTAGAGAGACCCAGTACTTC.